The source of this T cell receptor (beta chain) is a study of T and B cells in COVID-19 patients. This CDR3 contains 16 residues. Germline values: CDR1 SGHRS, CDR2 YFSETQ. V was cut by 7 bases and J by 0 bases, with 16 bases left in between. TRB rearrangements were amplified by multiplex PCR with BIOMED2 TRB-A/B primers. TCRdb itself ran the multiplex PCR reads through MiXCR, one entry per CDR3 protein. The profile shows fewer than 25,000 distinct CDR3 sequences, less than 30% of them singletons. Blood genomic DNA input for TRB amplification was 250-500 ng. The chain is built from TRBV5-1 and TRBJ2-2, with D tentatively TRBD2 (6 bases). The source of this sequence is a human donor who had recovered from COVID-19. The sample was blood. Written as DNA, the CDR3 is TGCGCCAGCTACCCCGGGGCGGGATCGAACACCGGGGAGCTGTTTTTT. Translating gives CASYPGAGSNTGELFF.